A selection of T cell receptor beta chains follows, all from one sample in a study of OX40 agonist ivuxolimab in advanced cancers. Method: immunoSEQ multiplex PCR; TCRdb's copy keeps in-frame clones and lacks some. Of tens of thousands of clones in the sample, just over 85% were seen once. The material sequenced was CD4+ or CD8+ T cells sorted from blood, taken in a trial of the OX40 agonist ivuxolimab. The receptors were gathered from an adult with an advanced solid tumor such as melanoma, head and neck, liver or kidney cancer. CDR3s include the opening cysteine and the closing phenylalanine or tryptophan. Each record gives: V gene, D gene, clone size, J gene, CDR3 protein, CDR3 DNA. D genes are given only for firm matches. Size values are once, few and many counts, or a class for expanded clones, and some rows have none.

TRBV7-2	.	.	TRBJ1-3	CASSLGGGSSSGNTIYF	TGTGCCAGCAGCTTAGGGGGTGGTTCTTCCTCTGGAAACACCATATATTTT
TRBV15	.	.	TRBJ2-1	CATSRDRDEQFF	TGTGCCACCAGCAGAGACAGGGATGAGCAGTTCTTC
TRBV11-2	.	.	TRBJ2-5	CASSVEAGPATKTQYF	TGTGCCAGCAGCGTCGAGGCGGGACCCGCGACAAAGACCCAGTACTTC
TRBV14	.	.	TRBJ2-7	CASSQDEIGSDEQYF	TGTGCCAGCAGCCAAGATGAAATAGGGTCGGACGAGCAGTACTTC
TRBV18	TRBD1	.	TRBJ2-5	CASSPGDRGFGRTQYF	TGTGCCAGCTCACCTGGGGACAGGGGTTTTGGAAGGACCCAGTACTTC
TRBV7-2	.	.	TRBJ2-2	CASSSYRGAVF	TGTGCCAGCAGCTCATACCGGGGAGCTGTTTTT
TRBV7-9	.	.	TRBJ2-2	CASSLPQGGRAGELFF	TGTGCCAGCAGCCTTCCTCAGGGGGGACGGGCCGGGGAGCTGTTTTTT
TRBV28	.	.	TRBJ1-5	CASSPRGGRNQPQHF	TGTGCCAGCAGTCCTAGGGGTGGGCGCAATCAGCCCCAGCATTTT
TRBV28	.	.	TRBJ2-3	CASSPATGYTDTQYF	TGTGCCAGCAGTCCAGCGACAGGATACACAGATACGCAGTATTTT
TRBV6-6	.	.	TRBJ1-5	CASSRSGTASNQPQHF	TGTGCCAGCAGTAGGTCCGGGACGGCAAGCAATCAGCCCCAGCATTTT
TRBV7-2	TRBD2	few	TRBJ2-5	CASSFSSGGVETQYF	TGTGCCAGCAGCTTCAGCAGCGGGGGGGTAGAGACCCAGTACTTC
TRBV28	TRBD2	.	TRBJ2-1	CASRGIAGASEQFF	TGTGCCAGCAGGGGGATAGCGGGAGCGAGTGAGCAGTTCTTC
TRBV7-2	.	.	TRBJ2-6	CASSLSVFSGANVLTF	TGTGCCAGCAGCCTGTCTGTCTTCTCTGGGGCCAACGTCCTGACTTTC
TRBV28	TRBD2	.	TRBJ2-7	CASSAGTSGSYEQYF	TGTGCCAGCAGCGCCGGGACTAGCGGGAGTTACGAGCAGTACTTC
TRBV19	.	many	TRBJ2-7	CASGGTDRKQYF	TGTGCCAGCGGAGGCACCGACCGCAAGCAGTACTTC
TRBV7-2	TRBD1	.	TRBJ1-4	CASSKGTGVLLANEKLFF	TGTGCCAGCAGCAAAGGGACAGGGGTTTTGTTAGCTAATGAAAAACTGTTTTTT
TRBV28	.	.	TRBJ2-7	CASSPPNGVYEQYF	TGTGCCAGCAGTCCGCCCAATGGGGTCTACGAGCAGTACTTC
TRBV11-1	TRBD1	once	TRBJ1-4	CASSASGGRTNEKLFF	TGTGCCAGCAGCGCCTCAGGGGGGCGAACTAATGAAAAACTGTTTTTT
TRBV9	.	.	TRBJ2-3	CASSVAHSSDTQYF	TGTGCCAGCAGCGTAGCTCATTCATCAGATACGCAGTATTTT
TRBV7-2	TRBD2	.	TRBJ2-7	CASSPSGSPFYEQYF	TGTGCCAGCAGCCCTAGCGGGAGCCCCTTTTACGAGCAGTACTTC
TRBV7-2	.	.	TRBJ2-1	CASSLSAHNEQFF	TGTGCCAGCAGCTTATCAGCCCACAATGAGCAGTTCTTC
TRBV7-3	.	medium-sized	TRBJ1-1	CASSTQRNTEAFF	TGTGCCAGCAGCACACAGAGGAACACTGAAGCTTTCTTT
TRBV4-2	.	.	TRBJ2-7	CASSQGARSYEQYF	TGTGCCAGCAGCCAAGGGGCCCGGAGCTACGAGCAGTACTTC
TRBV4-3	.	.	TRBJ2-3	CASSQLWGSTTDTQYF	TGCGCCAGCAGCCAGCTTTGGGGGAGCACCACAGATACGCAGTATTTT
TRBV5-6	.	.	TRBJ1-2	CASTWPGSSNYGYTF	TGTGCCAGCACCTGGCCGGGGTCTTCGAACTATGGCTACACCTTC
TRBV7-9	.	.	TRBJ2-3	CASSPGRAGDSSTDTQYF	TGTGCCAGCAGCCCTGGGAGAGCCGGGGATTCAAGCACAGATACGCAGTATTTT
TRBV7-2	.	.	TRBJ1-3	CASSLAFLGSGNTIYF	TGTGCCAGCAGCTTAGCCTTCTTGGGCTCTGGAAACACCATATATTTT
TRBV5-6	.	.	TRBJ1-2	CASSFDSSNYGYTF	TGTGCCAGCAGCTTCGACAGTTCTAACTATGGCTACACCTTC
TRBV6-5	.	.	TRBJ2-5	CASSYIRGSETQYF	TGTGCCAGCAGTTATATCCGGGGATCCGAGACCCAGTACTTC
TRBV29-1	.	few	TRBJ2-3	CSVRLGTDTQYF	TGCAGCGTCCGACTAGGCACAGATACGCAGTATTTT
TRBV7-9	.	.	TRBJ2-7	CASWTGTEQYF	TGTGCCAGCTGGACCGGGACCGAGCAGTACTTC
TRBV6-6	.	few	TRBJ2-7	CASSDSYEQYF	TGTGCCAGCTCGGACAGCTACGAGCAGTACTTC
TRBV4-3	TRBD2	.	TRBJ2-3	CASSQGGASGNTDTQYF	TGCGCCAGCAGCCAAGGGGGAGCTAGCGGAAACACAGATACGCAGTATTTT
TRBV7-9	TRBD1	.	TRBJ1-1	CASSPTIRGTEAFF	TGTGCCAGCAGCCCTACTATCAGGGGGACTGAAGCTTTCTTT
TRBV7-2	.	.	TRBJ1-6	CASSFAAQGTLHF	TGTGCCAGCAGCTTCGCGGCCCAAGGAACCCTCCACTTT
TRBV7-2	.	.	TRBJ2-2	CASSLRGGNTGELFF	TGTGCCAGCAGCTTACGAGGGGGGAACACCGGGGAGCTGTTTTTT
TRBV6-6	.	.	TRBJ2-2	CASSYQRDTGELFF	TGTGCCAGCAGTTACCAGAGGGACACCGGGGAGCTGTTTTTT
TRBV7-2	.	.	TRBJ1-6	CASSLRAADNSPLHF	TGTGCCAGCAGCTTAAGGGCGGCGGATAATTCACCCCTCCACTTT
TRBV5-4	TRBD1	once	TRBJ2-5	CASNLQGALETQYF	TGTGCCAGCAACCTACAGGGGGCGTTAGAGACCCAGTACTTC
TRBV27	.	.	TRBJ1-4	CATPRPTNEKLFF	TGTGCCACCCCTAGACCAACTAATGAAAAACTGTTTTTT
TRBV4-3	.	.	TRBJ2-6	CASSQEGPGRAGANVLTF	TGCGCCAGCAGCCAAGAGGGGCCAGGTCGAGCTGGGGCCAACGTCCTGACTTTC
TRBV19	.	.	TRBJ2-5	CASSIEETQYF	TGTGCCAGTAGTATTGAAGAGACCCAGTACTTC
TRBV5-1	.	.	TRBJ2-4	CASSPGQVDGIQYF	TGCGCCAGCAGCCCGGGTCAGGTTGACGGCATTCAGTACTTC
TRBV6-1	.	.	TRBJ1-2	CAISDTGNYGYTF	TGTGCCATCAGTGATACAGGCAACTATGGCTACACCTTC
TRBV7-3	TRBD2	once	TRBJ2-3	CASSPGLAGVRTDTQYF	TGTGCCAGCAGCCCCGGACTAGCGGGAGTGAGGACAGATACGCAGTATTTT
TRBV9	TRBD1	.	TRBJ2-7	CASSVGTGASYEQYF	TGTGCCAGCAGCGTTGGGACAGGGGCCTCCTACGAGCAGTACTTC
TRBV5-1	TRBD2	.	TRBJ2-2	CASSLGGTTGELFF	TGCGCCAGCAGCCTGGGGGGGACCACCGGGGAGCTGTTTTTT
TRBV9	TRBD1	.	TRBJ2-5	CASSVGQGEGTETQYF	TGTGCCAGCAGCGTAGGACAGGGGGAAGGCACGGAGACCCAGTACTTC